This passage covers 23 T cell receptor beta chains from one sample sequenced in a study of identical twins' blood T cells. TCRdb called the 5' RACE reads again in MiXCR, with one record for every CDR3 protein. Found here are roughly 340,000 distinct CDR3 sequences, roughly 28% of them singletons; the top ten hold approximately 6.6%. Sequencing was carried out using PBMCs. These receptors were taken from a woman aged 18-55 years in good health.

With respect to this clonotype: A much larger clonotype is one base distant, so this may be a read error. The rearrangement links TRBV20-1 to TRBJ1-2; D gene ambiguous. CDR1 DFQATT and CDR2 SNEGSKA come from the germline V gene (reference sequence). The CDR3 spans 14 residues. Written as DNA, the CDR3 is TGCAGTGCTAACGGGTTCGAGATCAGTTATGACTACACCTTC. It specifies CSANGFEISYDYTF.

The chain carries TRBV10-2 and TRBJ2-7; D uncertain. The germline V gene encodes CDR1 WSHSY and CDR2 SAAADI. This CDR3 contains 13 residues. Trimming removed 4 bases at V and 5 bases at J, with 12 bases between. As DNA, the CDR3 is TGCGCCAGCAGTGTGATCAGGTGGGACGAGCAGTACTTC. Protein product: CASSVIRWDEQYF.

Only a few counts were recorded for this clonotype. The chain uses TRBV12-3 or TRBV12-4 and TRBJ2-1, with 8 positions matching TRBD2. J lost 7 bases, V lost 6 bases, and 5 bases had no gene match. The CDR3 totals 13 residues. The DNA of the CDR3 is TGTGCCAGCAGCCCAAGCGGGAGTAATGAGCAGTTCTTC. Encoded protein: CASSPSGSNEQFF.

This chain joins TRBV15 and TRBJ2-1, with 8 bases lining up with TRBD2. With 5 bases clipped from V and 6 bases from J, the junction kept 6 bases outside the gene matches. The length of the CDR3 is 14 residues. Per the germline V gene, CDR1 is LNHNV and CDR2 is YYDKDF (reference sequence). The CDR3 DNA reads TGTGCCACCAGCCTTCCCGGGACTAGCAATGAGCAGTTCTTC. Translating gives CATSLPGTSNEQFF.

With respect to this clonotype: A much larger clone differs from this one at a single base, so this may be a read error. The chain recombines TRBV7-6 with TRBJ1-3; 9 bases are shared with TRBD1. Unmatched junction bases numbered 7, after V lost 5 bases and J lost 5 bases. Germline CDR1 reads SGHVS; CDR2 reads FNYEAQ. This CDR3 is built from 15 residues. This chain's CDR3 is CASSRTGGSRNTIYF. In nucleotides, the CDR3 is TGTGCCAGCAGCCGAACAGGGGGCTCCAGAAACACCATATATTTT. The full variable domain, completed using reference TRBV7-6 and TRBJ1-3, is GAGVSQSPRYKVTKRGQDVALRCDPISGHVSLYWYRQALGQGPEFLTYFNYEAQQDKSGLPNDRFSAERPEGSISTLTIQRTEQRDSAMYRCASSRTGGSRNTIYFGEGSWLTVV.

The table lists this clonotype with many counts. This chain uses TRBV20-1 with TRBJ2-2; D not certain. In germline, CDR1 is DFQATT, CDR2 SNEGSKA (reference sequence). This CDR3 region has 14 residues. V was shortened by 6 bases and J by 1 base, with 12 bases between the two germline ends. The CDR3 nucleotides are TGCAGTGCCTACGGACCGGTGAACACCGGGGAGCTGTTTTTT. Translating gives CSAYGPVNTGELFF.

In this sample, this clonotype turned up a few times. The rearrangement links TRBV6-2 or TRBV6-3 to TRBJ2-5, with a weak D call TRBD2 (6 bases). Trimming took off 7 bases at V and 10 bases at J, with 13 bases between the two ends. The length of the CDR3 is 11 residues. The germline gives CDR1 MNHEY, CDR2 SVGEGT. The CDR3 region has the DNA TGTGCCAGCAATTCCCCCGGGGGCCAGTACTTC. Translation gives CASNSPGGQYF.

This clonotype was counted between two and nine times. This rearrangement joins TRBV27 to TRBJ2-7; no reliable D call. CDR3 length: 14 residues. CDR1 and CDR2 (germline): MNHEY, SMNVEV (reference sequence). Trimming cost V 2 bases and J 0 bases, with 8 bases left between them. Here the CDR3 DNA reads TGTGCCAGCAGTTTAGGCCCGGTCTCCTACGAGCAGTACTTC. It encodes CASSLGPVSYEQYF.

This clonotype was observed at least ten times. The chain carries TRBV19 and TRBJ1-4; D gene ambiguous. V lost 8 bases to trimming and J lost 1 base, with 5 bases between them. Germline V gene lookup returns CDR1 LNHDA and CDR2 SQIVND (reference sequence). The CDR3 consists of 12 residues. The CDR3 bases are TGTGCCAGTTGTAGAACTAATGAAAAACTGTTTTTT. It is translated as CASCRTNEKLFF. Combining the CDR3 with reference TRBV19 and TRBJ1-4 gives the whole variable domain DGGITQSPKYLFRKEGQNVTLSCEQNLNHDAMYWYRQDPGQGLRLIYYSQIVNDFQKGDIAEGYSVSREKKESFPLTVTSAQKNPTAFYLCASCRTNEKLFFGSGTQLSVL.

The chain carries TRBV11-2 and TRBJ1-1, with a weak D call TRBD1 (5 bases). V gave up 4 bases and J gave up 2 bases, with 14 bases separating them. This CDR3 contains 15 residues. CDR1 is SGHAT, CDR2 FQNNGV, per germline. CDR3 loop: CASSSTGTENTEAFF. CDR3 nucleotide sequence: TGTGCCAGCAGCTCCACCGGGACGGAAAACACTGAAGCTTTCTTT.

About this clonotype: One end of the junction fails to match germline, which may point to a read error. The rearrangement joins TRBV11-3 to TRBJ1-2; TRBD1 might be the D (5 bases). This CDR3 comprises 13 residues. Germline loops: CDR1 SGHNT, CDR2 YENEEA. In DNA form, the CDR3 reads TGCGCCAGCAGCTTACAGGCTGGCTATGGCTACACCTTC. Its translation is CASSLQAGYGYTF.

This sequence joins TRBV2 and TRBJ1-3, with a possible D match to TRBD1 (5 bases). The germline V and J ends were trimmed by 8 bases and 0 bases, with 11 bases remaining between them. The CDR3 contains 14 residues. Germline V gene data show CDR1 as SNHLY and CDR2 as FYNNEI. The CDR3 DNA follows: TGTGCCAGCCTCGGGGGTAACTCTGGAAACACCATATATTTT. This codes for CASLGGNSGNTIYF.

This clonotype was seen only a few times. V is TRBV11-2 and J is TRBJ2-1; perhaps TRBD1 as D (6 bases). The length of the CDR3 is 14 residues. V was trimmed by 6 bases and J by 8 bases, leaving 17 bases between them. Germline CDR1 reads SGHAT; CDR2 reads FQNNGV. CDR3 nucleotides: TGTGCCAGCAGGCCCTGGACAGACCCAGATGAGCAGTTCTTC. Amino acid sequence: CASRPWTDPDEQFF.

This clonotype has a handful of counts. The chain has TRBV10-3 and TRBJ2-1; TRBD1 might be the D (6 bases). The CDR3 has 13 amino acids. V was cut by 6 bases and J by 4 bases, with 10 bases left in between. Germline V lookup: CDR1 ENHRY, CDR2 SYGVKD. Written as DNA, the CDR3 is TGTGCCATCAGGGGACAAGGGTACAATGAGCAGTTCTTC. It codes for CAIRGQGYNEQFF.

This chain links TRBV19 with TRBJ2-1; TRBD2 is a possible D gene (6 bases). Germline V gene lookup returns CDR1 LNHDA and CDR2 SQIVND (reference sequence). Trimming shortened V by 1 base and J by 1 base, and 11 bases separated the two germline ends. The CDR3 is made up of 16 amino acids. The CDR3 is CASSIGGGWSYNEQFF. CDR3 coding DNA: TGTGCCAGTAGTATAGGTGGAGGGTGGTCCTACAATGAGCAGTTCTTC.

V gene TRBV12-3 or TRBV12-4 combines with J gene TRBJ1-2, with TRBD1 matching 7 bases. V lost 4 bases, J lost 3 bases, and 5 bases stayed unmatched. The CDR3 covers 14 residues. The CDR3 reads CASSSRQGDYGYTF. The DNA for the CDR3 is TGTGCCAGCAGTTCCAGACAGGGCGACTATGGCTACACCTTC.

This clonotype was recorded a few times. The genes are TRBV12-3 or TRBV12-4 and TRBJ1-4; D is unresolved. Trimming stripped 3 bases from V and 8 bases from J, with 10 bases between. This CDR3 spans 13 amino acids. This chain's CDR3 is CASSFQPGEKLFF. CDR3 coding DNA: TGTGCCAGCAGTTTTCAACCCGGGGAAAAACTGTTTTTT.

The V gene is TRBV9, the J gene TRBJ1-2; D remains ambiguous. From germline, CDR1 is SGDLS and CDR2 YYNGEE. The CDR3 runs to 12 residues. V was pared by 4 bases and J by 5 bases, with 9 bases between. The CDR3 loop is CASSYNMYGYTF. The CDR3, as DNA: TGTGCCAGCAGCTATAACATGTATGGCTACACCTTC.

This clonotype has just a few counts. This chain connects TRBV20-1 to TRBJ1-5; D not resolved. The ends were cut back, 1 base at V and 8 bases at J, with 12 bases in the middle. The germline V gene encodes CDR1 DFQATT and CDR2 SNEGSKA (reference sequence). This CDR3 contains 13 residues. The DNA for the CDR3 is TGCAGTGCTAGAGGTGACCCCCGGGAGCCCCAGCATTTT. It translates to CSARGDPREPQHF.

The chain combines TRBV7-2 with TRBJ2-3, with TRBD1 identical over 7 bases. The CDR3 sequence is 14 residues long. The germline V gene encodes CDR1 SGHTA and CDR2 FQGNSA. J was trimmed by 3 bases and V by 5 bases; bases with no gene match: 5. The CDR3, as DNA: TGTGCCAGCAGCATTGACAGGGAGACAGATACGCAGTATTTT. Translating it yields CASSIDRETDTQYF.

Points on this clonotype: A junction end diverges from the germline sequence, so it may reflect a read error. The chain recombines TRBV11-1 with TRBJ1-1; 9 positions match TRBD1. CDR1 is SGHAT, CDR2 FQDESV, per germline (reference sequence). The CDR3 runs to 14 residues. The CDR3 region is CASSADRGDTEALF. CDR3 nucleotides: TGTGCCAGCAGCGCGGACAGGGGAGACACTGAAGCTCTCTTT.

This sequence joins TRBV7-2 and TRBJ1-4; D remains ambiguous. Germline assignment: CDR1 SGHTA and CDR2 FQGNSA. The CDR3 runs 15 residues. The ends were cut back, 5 bases at V and 3 bases at J, with 13 bases in the middle. CDR3 region: CTSSPRVRANEKLFF. CDR3 bases: TGTACCAGCAGCCCCCGGGTGAGGGCTAATGAAAAACTGTTTTTT.

The chain recombines TRBV3-1 with TRBJ1-5, with a tentative D call TRBD1 (5 bases). The V gene lost 1 base and the J gene lost 4 bases, with 8 bases spanning the gap. Germline V CDR1 and CDR2: LGHDT, YNNKEL (reference sequence). The CDR3 runs 14 residues. The CDR3 DNA sequence: TGTGCCAGCAGCCAAGGGGGGGGTAATCAGCCCCAGCATTTT. It specifies CASSQGGGNQPQHF.